This record looks at one T cell receptor beta chain sequence and its context. This entry belongs to a study of blood T cell repertoires in COVID-19. The wider study: Specimens from acute and convalescent COVID-19 originated in the United States, Italy and Spain. From T cells, B-cell-depleted T cells, or PBMCs came the material, which was cDNA or gDNA.

Looked up from germline, CDR1 is KGHDR and CDR2 is SFDVKD. CDR3 length equals 17 residues. Between the trimmed V and J ends, which lost 3 bases and 0 bases, there was a span of 17 bases. In the original analysis: It was from reference gene primer amplification that nucleated cell counts were estimated. Repertoires were generated with immunoSEQ multiplex PCR, while TCRdb's copy carries only in-frame clones and drops some. V and J calls and clone size follow that table, whereas D and trimming were derived from the DNA. Here the sample spans about 210,000 clones, around 82% being singletons. The chain joins TRBV24-1 to TRBJ2-7, with D possibly being TRBD2 (7 bases). What was sequenced was peripheral blood. This clonotype was sampled from a woman between 65 and 79 years old with acute or convalescent COVID-19. CDR3 region: CATSDPFFGGPSYEQYF. CDR3 bases: TGTGCCACCAGTGATCCCTTTTTCGGGGGGCCCTCCTACGAGCAGTACTTC.